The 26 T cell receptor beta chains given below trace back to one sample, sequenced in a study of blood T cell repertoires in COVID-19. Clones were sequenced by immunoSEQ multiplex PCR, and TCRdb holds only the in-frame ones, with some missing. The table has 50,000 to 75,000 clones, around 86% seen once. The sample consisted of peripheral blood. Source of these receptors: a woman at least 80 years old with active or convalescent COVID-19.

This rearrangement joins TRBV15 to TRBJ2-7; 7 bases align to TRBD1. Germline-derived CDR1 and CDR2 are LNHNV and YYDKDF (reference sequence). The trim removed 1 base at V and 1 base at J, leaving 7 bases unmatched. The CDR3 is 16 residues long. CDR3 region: CATSRAGAGGSYEQYF. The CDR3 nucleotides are TGTGCCACCAGCAGAGCCGGGGCAGGGGGATCCTACGAGCAGTACTTC.

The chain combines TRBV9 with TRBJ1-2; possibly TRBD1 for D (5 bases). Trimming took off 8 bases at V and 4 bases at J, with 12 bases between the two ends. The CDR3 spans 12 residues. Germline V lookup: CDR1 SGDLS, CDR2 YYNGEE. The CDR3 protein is CASFQGAYGYTF. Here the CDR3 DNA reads TGTGCCAGTTTCCAAGGGGCCTATGGCTACACCTTC. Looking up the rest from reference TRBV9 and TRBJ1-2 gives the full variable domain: DSGVTQTPKHLITATGQRVTLRCSPRSGDLSVYWYQQSLDQGLQFLIQYYNGEERAKGNILERFSAQQFPDLHSELNLSSLELGDSALYFCASFQGAYGYTFGSGTRLTVV.

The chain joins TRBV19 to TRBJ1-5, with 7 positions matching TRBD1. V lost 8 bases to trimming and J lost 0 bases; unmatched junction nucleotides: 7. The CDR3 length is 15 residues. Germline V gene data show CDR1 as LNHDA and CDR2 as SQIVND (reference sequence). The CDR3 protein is CASGKQGYSNQPQHF. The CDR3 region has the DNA TGTGCCAGTGGAAAACAGGGGTATAGCAATCAGCCCCAGCATTTT.

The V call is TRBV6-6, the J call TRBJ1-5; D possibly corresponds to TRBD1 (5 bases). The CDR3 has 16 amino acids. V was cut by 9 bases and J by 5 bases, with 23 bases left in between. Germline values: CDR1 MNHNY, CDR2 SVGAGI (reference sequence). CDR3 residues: CASLQGGAGSDQPQHF. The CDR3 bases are TGTGCCAGTCTCCAGGGAGGGGCAGGGTCCGATCAGCCCCAGCATTTT.

CDR3 sequence reads: CASSPGTGLSYEQYF. The CDR3 bases are TGTGCCAGCAGCCCCGGGACAGGACTCTCCTACGAGCAGTACTTC. The genes are TRBV9 and TRBJ2-7; 8 nucleotides line up with TRBD1. The CDR3 spans 15 residues. Trimming removed 4 bases from V and 0 bases from J; junction bases left unmatched: 6. Per germline, CDR1 SGDLS and CDR2 YYNGEE.

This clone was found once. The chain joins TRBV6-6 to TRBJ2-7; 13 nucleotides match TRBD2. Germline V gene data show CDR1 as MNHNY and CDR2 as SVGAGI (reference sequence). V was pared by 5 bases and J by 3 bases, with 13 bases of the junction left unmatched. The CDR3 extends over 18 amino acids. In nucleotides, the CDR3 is TGTGCCAGCAGTCGCATTGGGACTAGCGGGGCTATTAACTACGAGCAGTACTTC. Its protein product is CASSRIGTSGAINYEQYF.

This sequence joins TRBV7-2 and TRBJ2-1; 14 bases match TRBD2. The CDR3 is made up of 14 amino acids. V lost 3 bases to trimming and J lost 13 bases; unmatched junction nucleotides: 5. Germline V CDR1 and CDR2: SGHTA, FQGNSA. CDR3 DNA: TGTGCCAGCAGCTTCGGGACTAGCGGGGGTAGTCAGTTCTTC. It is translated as CASSFGTSGGSQFF. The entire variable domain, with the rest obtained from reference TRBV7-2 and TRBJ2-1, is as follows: GAGVSQSPSNKVTEKGKDVELRCDPISGHTALYWYRQSLGQGLEFLIYFQGNSAPDKSGLPSDRFSAERTGGSVSTLTIQRTQQEDSAVYLCASSFGTSGGSQFFGPGTRLTVL.

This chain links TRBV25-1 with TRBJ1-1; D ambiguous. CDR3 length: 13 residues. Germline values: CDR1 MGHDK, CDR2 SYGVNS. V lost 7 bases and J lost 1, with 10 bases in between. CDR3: CASTTSRNTEAFF. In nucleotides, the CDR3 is TGTGCCAGCACCACCTCGAGGAACACTGAAGCTTTCTTT.

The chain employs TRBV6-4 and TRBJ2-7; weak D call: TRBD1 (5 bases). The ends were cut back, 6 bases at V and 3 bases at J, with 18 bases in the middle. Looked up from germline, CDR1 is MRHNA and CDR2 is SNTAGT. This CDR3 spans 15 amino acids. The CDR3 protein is CASRPTGFSYYEQYF. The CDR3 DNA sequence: TGTGCCAGCAGACCTACAGGTTTCAGTTACTACGAGCAGTACTTC.

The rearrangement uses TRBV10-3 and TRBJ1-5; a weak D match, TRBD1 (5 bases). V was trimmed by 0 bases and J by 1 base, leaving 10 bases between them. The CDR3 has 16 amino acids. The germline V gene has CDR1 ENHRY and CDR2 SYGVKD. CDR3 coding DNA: TGTGCCATCAGTGAGTCCCACGGGGGGAGCAATCAGCCCCAGCATTTT. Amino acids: CAISESHGGSNQPQHF.

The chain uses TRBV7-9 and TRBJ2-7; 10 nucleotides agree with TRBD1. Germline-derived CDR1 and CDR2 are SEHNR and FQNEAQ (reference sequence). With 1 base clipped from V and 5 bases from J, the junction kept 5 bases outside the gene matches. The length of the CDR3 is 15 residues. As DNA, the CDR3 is TGTGCCAGCAGCTTAGAAGACAGGGGGCACAACGAGCAGTACTTC. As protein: CASSLEDRGHNEQYF.

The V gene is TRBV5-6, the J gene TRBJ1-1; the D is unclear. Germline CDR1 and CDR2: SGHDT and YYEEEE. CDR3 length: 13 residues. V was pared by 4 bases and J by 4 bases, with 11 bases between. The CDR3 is CASSRLSFTEAFF. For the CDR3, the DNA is TGTGCCAGCAGCAGACTGTCCTTCACTGAAGCTTTCTTT. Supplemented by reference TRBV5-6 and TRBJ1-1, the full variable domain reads DAGVTQSPTHLIKTRGQQVTLRCSPKSGHDTVSWYQQALGQGPQFIFQYYEEEERQRGNFPDRFSGHQFPNYSSELNVNALLLGDSALYLCASSRLSFTEAFFGQGTRLTVV.

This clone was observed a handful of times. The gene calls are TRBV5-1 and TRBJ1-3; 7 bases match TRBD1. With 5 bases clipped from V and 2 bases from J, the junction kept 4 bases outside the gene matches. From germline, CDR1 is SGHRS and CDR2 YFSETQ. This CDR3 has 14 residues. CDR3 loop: CASRQQGTGNTIYF. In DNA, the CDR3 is TGCGCCAGCAGACAACAGGGGACTGGAAACACCATATATTTT.

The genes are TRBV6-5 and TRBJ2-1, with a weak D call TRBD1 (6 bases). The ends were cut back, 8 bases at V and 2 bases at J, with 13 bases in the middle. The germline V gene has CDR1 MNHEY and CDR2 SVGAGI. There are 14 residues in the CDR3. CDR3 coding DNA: TGTGCCAGCGCCCAGGACAGAACCTACAATGAGCAGTTCTTC. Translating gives CASAQDRTYNEQFF.

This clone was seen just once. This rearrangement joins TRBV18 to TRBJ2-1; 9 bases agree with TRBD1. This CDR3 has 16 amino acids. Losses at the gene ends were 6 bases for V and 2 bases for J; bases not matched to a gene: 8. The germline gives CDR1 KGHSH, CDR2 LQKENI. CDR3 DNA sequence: TGTGCCAGCTCCGAGGGGGACAGGGTTACCTACAATGAGCAGTTCTTC. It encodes CASSEGDRVTYNEQFF.

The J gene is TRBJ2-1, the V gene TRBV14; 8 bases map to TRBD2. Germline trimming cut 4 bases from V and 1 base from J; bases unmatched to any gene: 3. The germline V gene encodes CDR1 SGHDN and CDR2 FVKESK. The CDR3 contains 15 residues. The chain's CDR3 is CASSPSGRSYNEQFF. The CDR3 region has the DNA TGTGCCAGCAGCCCCAGCGGGAGATCCTACAATGAGCAGTTCTTC.

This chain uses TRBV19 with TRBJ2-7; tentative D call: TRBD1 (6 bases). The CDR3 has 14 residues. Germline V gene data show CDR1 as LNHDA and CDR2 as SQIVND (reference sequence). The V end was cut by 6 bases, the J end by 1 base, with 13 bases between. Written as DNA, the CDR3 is TGTGCCAGTAGCAACCGGGACAAGTCCTACGAGCAGTACTTC. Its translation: CASSNRDKSYEQYF.

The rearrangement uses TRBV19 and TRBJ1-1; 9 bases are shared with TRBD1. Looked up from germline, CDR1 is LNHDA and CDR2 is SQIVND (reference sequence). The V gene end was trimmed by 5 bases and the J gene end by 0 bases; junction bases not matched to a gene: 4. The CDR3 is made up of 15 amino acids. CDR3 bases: TGTGCCAGTAGTTTGGACAGGGGACTGAACACTGAAGCTTTCTTT. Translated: CASSLDRGLNTEAFF.

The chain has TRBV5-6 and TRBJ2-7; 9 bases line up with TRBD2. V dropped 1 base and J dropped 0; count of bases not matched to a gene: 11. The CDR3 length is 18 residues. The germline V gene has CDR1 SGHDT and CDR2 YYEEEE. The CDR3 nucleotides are TGTGCCAGCAGCTTGACGGCGGGGGGGCCTCGGAGCTCCTACGAGCAGTACTTC. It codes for CASSLTAGGPRSSYEQYF.

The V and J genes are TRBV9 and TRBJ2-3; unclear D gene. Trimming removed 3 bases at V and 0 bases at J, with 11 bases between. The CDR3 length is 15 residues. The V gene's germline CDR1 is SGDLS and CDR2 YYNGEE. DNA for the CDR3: TGTGCCAGCAGCGGGTACATGGCTAGCACAGATACGCAGTATTTT. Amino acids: CASSGYMASTDTQYF.

Here the CDR3 reads CASSSAQTWGANNSPLHF. The CDR3 bases are TGTGCCAGCAGCTCCGCGCAGACGTGGGGAGCTAATAATTCACCCCTCCACTTT. V gene TRBV7-9 combines with J gene TRBJ1-6; no reliable D call. V lost 4 bases, J lost 5 bases, and 21 bases lay in between. The CDR3 is 18 residues long. In germline, CDR1 is SEHNR, CDR2 FQNEAQ (reference sequence).

The DNA for the CDR3 is TGTGCCAGTACGGGGTTAACCAAAAACATTCAGTACTTC. Its translation is CASTGLTKNIQYF. V gene TRBV19 combines with J gene TRBJ2-4, with D possibly being TRBD2 (5 bases). The CDR3 is made up of 13 amino acids. Per the germline V gene, CDR1 is LNHDA and CDR2 is SQIVND (reference sequence). The V end lost 7 bases, the J end lost 2 bases, and 9 bases lay between the germline ends.

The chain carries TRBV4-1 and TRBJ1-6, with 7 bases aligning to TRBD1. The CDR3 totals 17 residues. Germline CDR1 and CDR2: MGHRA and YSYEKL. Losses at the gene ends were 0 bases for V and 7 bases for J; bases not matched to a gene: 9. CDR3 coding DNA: TGCGCCAGCAGCCAAGATCCCCCGGGACAGAGGAATTCACCCCTCCACTTT. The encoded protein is CASSQDPPGQRNSPLHF.

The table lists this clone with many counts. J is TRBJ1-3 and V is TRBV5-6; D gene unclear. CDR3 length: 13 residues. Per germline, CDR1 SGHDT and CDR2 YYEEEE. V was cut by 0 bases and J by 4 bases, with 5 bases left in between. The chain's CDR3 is CASSLGAGNTIYF. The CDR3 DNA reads TGTGCCAGCAGCTTGGGCGCCGGAAACACCATATATTTT.

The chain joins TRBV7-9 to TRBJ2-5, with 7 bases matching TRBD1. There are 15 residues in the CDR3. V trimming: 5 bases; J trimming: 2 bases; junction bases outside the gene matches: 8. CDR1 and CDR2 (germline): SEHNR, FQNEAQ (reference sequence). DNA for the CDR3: TGTGCCAGCAGCACTAGGACAGGATCTCAAGAGACCCAGTACTTC. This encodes CASSTRTGSQETQYF.

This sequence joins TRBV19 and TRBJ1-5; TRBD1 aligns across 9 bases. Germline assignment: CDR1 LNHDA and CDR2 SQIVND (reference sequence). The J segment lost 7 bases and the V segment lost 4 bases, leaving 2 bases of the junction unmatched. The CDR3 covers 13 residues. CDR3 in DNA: TGTGCCAGTAGTACCGGACAGGGGCAGCCCCAGCATTTT. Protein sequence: CASSTGQGQPQHF.